What follows are 25 T cell receptor beta chains derived from one specimen sequenced in a study of radiation and T cells in renal cell carcinoma. As to time point: blood 4 weeks post-SBRT, at nephrectomy. The treatment denotes: 15 Gy SBRT to primary tumor, nephrectomy 4 weeks later. Profiling relied on immunoSEQ multiplex PCR, and the TCRdb table lists in-frame clones only, not all of them. The sample includes roughly 82,000 clones, approximately 90% of them seen just once. Material: blood, obtained from a patient whose treatment included radiotherapy and nephrectomy. These receptors originate from a woman between 70 and 85 years old with renal cell carcinoma.

The rearrangement links TRBV14 to TRBJ2-7, with D possibly being TRBD2 (5 bases). Trimming pared 6 bases from V and 7 bases from J, leaving 13 bases between. The CDR3 contains 12 residues. Germline V gene sequence: CDR1 SGHDN, CDR2 FVKESK. CDR3 loop: CASSHLSGEQYF. The CDR3 DNA sequence: TGTGCCAGCAGTCACCTGTCGGGGGAGCAGTACTTC.

The chain is built from TRBV19 and TRBJ2-1, with D possibly matching TRBD1 (6 bases). CDR3 length: 15 residues. Germline-derived CDR1 and CDR2 are LNHDA and SQIVND (reference sequence). Trimming stripped 4 bases from V and 9 bases from J, with 19 bases between. CDR3 nucleotides: TGTGCCAGTAGTACCTTCGGTACAGGGAACACTGAGCAGTTCTTC. Translating it yields CASSTFGTGNTEQFF. The variable domain in full, completed from reference TRBV19 and TRBJ2-1, reads DGGITQSPKYLFRKEGQNVTLSCEQNLNHDAMYWYRQDPGQGLRLIYYSQIVNDFQKGDIAEGYSVSREKKESFPLTVTSAQKNPTAFYLCASSTFGTGNTEQFFGPGTRLTVL.

This clone was found a few times. The chain combines TRBV5-1 with TRBJ1-2, with unresolved D. V was shortened by 1 base and J by 4 bases, with 14 bases between the two germline ends. The CDR3 sequence is 15 residues long. The V gene's germline CDR1 is SGHRS and CDR2 YFSETQ. The CDR3 reads CASSLSALGVYGYTF. CDR3 nucleotide sequence: TGCGCCAGCAGCTTGTCGGCCCTCGGAGTCTATGGCTACACCTTC.

The chain couples TRBV7-2 to TRBJ2-1; possible D gene TRBD1, 5 bases. The CDR3 loop spans 17 amino acids. Germline assignment: CDR1 SGHTA and CDR2 FQGNSA. V lost 5 bases and J lost 0, with 17 bases in between. This chain's CDR3 is CASSPQGRYSSYNEQFF. CDR3 coding DNA: TGTGCCAGCAGCCCCCAGGGAAGGTACAGCTCCTACAATGAGCAGTTCTTC.

The chain carries TRBV15 and TRBJ1-1; TRBD1 might be the D (5 bases). Between the trimmed V and J ends, which lost 1 base and 6 bases, there was a span of 27 bases. Germline V lookup: CDR1 LNHNV, CDR2 YYDKDF (reference sequence). This CDR3 has 19 residues. The CDR3 sequence: CATSRGFGASRAFGAEAFF. CDR3 DNA: TGTGCCACCAGCAGAGGTTTCGGGGCGTCGCGAGCCTTTGGCGCTGAAGCTTTCTTT. Complete variable domain (other parts from reference TRBV15 and TRBJ1-1): DAMVIQNPRYQVTQFGKPVTLSCSQTLNHNVMYWYQQKSSQAPKLLFHYYDKDFNNEADTPDNFQSRRPNTSFCFLDIRSPGLGDTAMYLCATSRGFGASRAFGAEAFFGQGTRLTVV.

The chain combines TRBV4-3 with TRBJ2-3; 8 bases match TRBD2. In germline, CDR1 is LGHNA, CDR2 YSLEER. The CDR3 covers 19 residues. V lost 4 bases and J lost 5; bases outside the gene matches: 20. CDR3 protein: CASSPDPLTAGVEVDTQYF. The CDR3 bases are TGCGCCAGCAGCCCCGACCCCCTTACAGCGGGGGTCGAGGTAGATACGCAGTATTTT.

V gene TRBV28 combines with J gene TRBJ1-1; 7 bases are shared with TRBD1. V lost 5 bases and J lost 1; bases outside the gene matches: 10. The CDR3 spans 16 residues. Germline lookup yields CDR1 MDHEN and CDR2 SYDVKM. The CDR3 bases are TGTGCCAGCAGTCGTATCCCGGGACAGAGGAACACTGAAGCTTTCTTT. Translated, it gives CASSRIPGQRNTEAFF.

Remarks on this clone: Its ends do not fully match the called genes, so a read error is possible. J is TRBJ2-5 and V is TRBV7-7, with D uncertain. Germline CDR1 reads SSHAT; CDR2 reads FNYEAQ (reference sequence). The CDR3 extends over 16 amino acids. The CDR3 bases are TGTGCTAGCAGCTTAGTGGGCTGGGGTCCCCAAGAGACCCAGTACTTC. This sequence encodes CASSLVGWGPQETQYF. Using reference TRBV7-7 and TRBJ2-5 for the parts outside the CDR3, the full variable domain is GAGVSQSPRYKVTKRGQDVTLRCDPISSHATLYWYQQALGQGPEFLTYFNYEAQPDKSGLPSDRFSAERPEGSISTLTIQRTEQRDSAMYRCASSLVGWGPQETQYFGPGTRLLVL.

The genes are TRBV6-4 and TRBJ1-1; the match to TRBD1 covers 8 bases. The CDR3 covers 14 residues. CDR1 and CDR2 (germline): MRHNA, SNTAGT. Trimming cost V 5 bases and J 3 bases; bases outside gene matches: 5. The CDR3 DNA is TGTGCCAGCAGTTGGACAGGGTTGGACACTGAAGCTTTCTTT. Its protein is CASSWTGLDTEAFF.

The chain joins TRBV19 to TRBJ2-5, with 8 positions matching TRBD1. V was clipped by 5 bases and J by 5 bases; unmatched bases: 10. In germline, CDR1 is LNHDA, CDR2 SQIVND (reference sequence). The CDR3 has 15 amino acids. This chain's CDR3 is CASSPLRTGRETQYF. CDR3 nucleotide sequence: TGTGCCAGTAGTCCACTTCGGACAGGGCGGGAGACCCAGTACTTC.

This chain uses TRBV20-1 with TRBJ2-7; weak D call: TRBD1 (6 bases). Germline V gene data show CDR1 as DFQATT and CDR2 as SNEGSKA (reference sequence). Between the trimmed V and J ends, which lost 5 bases and 4 bases, there was a span of 9 bases. The CDR3 is 11 residues long. CDR3 nucleotides: TGCAGTGCTGAACAGGGTTACGAGCAGTACTTC. Encoded protein: CSAEQGYEQYF.

V usage is TRBV2 and J usage is TRBJ2-2; D is perhaps TRBD2 (5 bases). The V end was cut by 6 bases, the J end by 1 base, with 9 bases between. This CDR3 has 14 amino acids. The V gene's germline CDR1 is SNHLY and CDR2 FYNNEI. This chain's CDR3 is CASRKGGNTGELFF. The CDR3 nucleotides are TGTGCCAGCAGGAAAGGAGGGAACACCGGGGAGCTGTTTTTT.

This chain joins TRBV9 and TRBJ2-7, with D perhaps matching TRBD1 (6 bases). CDR3 length equals 15 residues. The ends were cut back, 0 bases at V and 5 bases at J, with 15 bases in the middle. Germline assignment: CDR1 SGDLS and CDR2 YYNGEE. The CDR3 DNA reads TGTGCCAGCAGCGTAGGACAGGCCCTCGGCCACGAGCAGTACTTC. It encodes CASSVGQALGHEQYF.

This clone was counted a few times. This same CDR3 is encoded by further DNA sequences in the sample. The V gene is TRBV11-3, the J gene TRBJ2-7; 10 nucleotides match TRBD2. Germline values: CDR1 SGHNT, CDR2 YENEEA. The CDR3 totals 15 residues. Trimming took 6 bases from V and 2 from J; bases not matched to a gene: 7. The CDR3 here is CASSPSAGGTYEQYF. In nucleotides, the CDR3 is TGTGCCAGCAGTCCCTCAGCGGGGGGGACCTACGAGCAGTACTTC.

This chain uses TRBV7-9 with TRBJ1-1; no definite D call. Between the trimmed V and J ends, which lost 4 bases and 8 bases, there was a span of 8 bases. This CDR3 has 11 amino acids. The germline V gene encodes CDR1 SEHNR and CDR2 FQNEAQ (reference sequence). CDR3 DNA: TGTGCCAGCAGCTATAGTTTCGAAGCTTTCTTT. The encoded protein is CASSYSFEAFF.

This chain joins TRBV6-1 and TRBJ2-5; weak D call: TRBD2 (5 bases). CDR1 is MNHNS, CDR2 SASEGT, per germline. Trimming cost V 1 base and J 4 bases, with 13 bases left between them. This CDR3 comprises 15 residues. CDR3 protein: CASSEGGLSTETQYF. In DNA form, the CDR3 reads TGTGCCAGCAGTGAAGGCGGACTGTCAACAGAGACCCAGTACTTC.

The chain employs TRBV18 and TRBJ2-1, with 10 bases aligning to TRBD1. Germline assignment: CDR1 KGHSH and CDR2 LQKENI. This CDR3 spans 16 amino acids. Trimming removed 3 bases from V and 2 bases from J; junction bases left unmatched: 4. CDR3 in DNA: TGTGCCAGCTCACCTAGGGGGACAGGGGCCTACAATGAGCAGTTCTTC. It codes for CASSPRGTGAYNEQFF. Supplemented by reference TRBV18 and TRBJ2-1, the full variable domain reads NAGVMQNPRHLVRRRGQEARLRCSPMKGHSHVYWYRQLPEEGLKFMVYLQKENIIDESGMPKERFSAEFPKEGPSILRIQQVVRGDSAAYFCASSPRGTGAYNEQFFGPGTRLTVL.

V is TRBV6-6 and J is TRBJ2-4; no clear D. Germline V CDR1 and CDR2: MNHNY, SVGAGI (reference sequence). V dropped 2 bases and J dropped 0 bases, with 11 bases sitting between them. This CDR3 has 16 amino acids. In DNA form, the CDR3 reads TGTGCCAGCAGTTACCCGGCAGAGCTAGCCAAAAACATTCAGTACTTC. Protein sequence: CASSYPAELAKNIQYF.

The V call is TRBV7-8, the J call TRBJ1-6; the D gene is possibly TRBD1 (5 bases). V lost 5 bases to trimming and J lost 0 bases, with 14 bases between them. Germline lookup yields CDR1 SGHVS and CDR2 FQNEAQ. The CDR3 totals 17 residues. The CDR3 reads CASSHRDLSSYNSPLHF. CDR3 bases: TGTGCCAGCAGCCACCGGGACTTGAGCTCCTATAATTCACCCCTCCACTTT.

The V call is TRBV16, the J call TRBJ1-6; D unclear. The CDR3 is 14 residues long. Germline V CDR1 and CDR2: KGHSY, FQNENV. The germline V and J ends were trimmed by 1 base and 7 bases, with 8 bases remaining between them. The CDR3 reads CASSQLFGNSPLHF. In DNA, the CDR3 is TGTGCCAGCAGCCAATTATTTGGGAATTCACCCCTCCACTTT. The variable domain in full, with the rest retrieved from reference TRBV16 and TRBJ1-6, is GEEVAQTPKHLVRGEGQKAKLYCAPIKGHSYVFWYQQVLKNEFKFLISFQNENVFDETGMPKERFSAKCLPNSPCSLEIQATKLEDSAVYFCASSQLFGNSPLHFGNGTRLTVT.

This chain joins TRBV6-5 and TRBJ1-2; maybe TRBD1 (5 bases). This CDR3 comprises 14 residues. Between the trimmed V and J ends, which lost 4 bases and 6 bases, there was a span of 15 bases. CDR1 is MNHEY, CDR2 SVGAGI, per germline. CDR3 in amino acids: CASSSSGTANGYTF. The CDR3 nucleotides read TGTGCCAGCAGTTCTTCCGGGACGGCTAATGGCTACACCTTC.

V usage is TRBV9 and J usage is TRBJ2-5, with TRBD2 identical over 9 bases. CDR1 is SGDLS, CDR2 YYNGEE, per germline. The CDR3 length is 17 residues. V shed 2 bases, J shed 4 bases, and the junction held 12 bases outside the gene matches. Written as DNA, the CDR3 is TGTGCCAGCAGCGTCCGCTGGGGACTAGCTAAAGGAGAGACCCAGTACTTC. Translated: CASSVRWGLAKGETQYF.

This chain joins TRBV11-3 and TRBJ2-1; 8 bases are a match to TRBD1. The J segment lost 4 bases and the V segment lost 6 bases, leaving 8 bases of the junction unmatched. Germline CDR1 reads SGHNT; CDR2 reads YENEEA. CDR3 length: 15 residues. CDR3 loop: CASSNRRDRYNEQFF. As DNA, the CDR3 is TGTGCCAGCAGTAACCGCCGGGACAGGTACAATGAGCAGTTCTTC.

The V and J genes are TRBV21-1 and TRBJ1-2; the listed D gene, TRBD1, was not tested against the DNA. TRBV21-1 is noted as a pseudogene. The CDR3 is 14 amino acids. CDR3 nucleotide sequence: TGTGCCAGCAGCAAAGGGAACAGTAACTATGGCTACACCTTC. Translation: CASSKGNSNYGYTF.

J is TRBJ1-5 and V is TRBV6-1; the D is unclear. Germline-derived CDR1 and CDR2 are MNHNS and SASEGT. With 7 bases removed from V and 2 bases from J, the gap between germline ends came to 9 bases. This CDR3 contains 13 residues. The CDR3 region is CASNVWGNQPQHF. Written as DNA, the CDR3 is TGTGCCAGCAATGTTTGGGGCAATCAGCCCCAGCATTTT.